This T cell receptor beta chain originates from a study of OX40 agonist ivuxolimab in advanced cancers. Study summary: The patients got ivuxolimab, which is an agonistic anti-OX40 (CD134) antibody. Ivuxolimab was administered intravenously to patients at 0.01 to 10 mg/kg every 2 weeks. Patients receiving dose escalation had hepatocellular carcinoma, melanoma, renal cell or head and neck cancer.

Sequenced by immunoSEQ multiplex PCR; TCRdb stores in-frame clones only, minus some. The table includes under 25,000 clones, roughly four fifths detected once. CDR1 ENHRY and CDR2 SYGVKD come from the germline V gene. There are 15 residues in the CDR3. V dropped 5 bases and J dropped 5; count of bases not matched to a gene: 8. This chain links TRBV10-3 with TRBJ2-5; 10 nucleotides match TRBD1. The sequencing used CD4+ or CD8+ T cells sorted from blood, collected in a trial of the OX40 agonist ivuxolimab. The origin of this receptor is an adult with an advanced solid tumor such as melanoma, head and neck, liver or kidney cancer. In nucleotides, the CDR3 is TGTGCCATCAGTCTGTCGGGACAGGGGCAGGAGACCCAGTACTTC. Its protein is CAISLSGQGQETQYF.